What follows are 26 T cell receptor beta chains derived from one specimen sequenced in a study of blood T cells in healthy people across ages. Through a sample-barcoded 5' primer and a J-beta primer mix, a second PCR was run for 7 to 11 cycles. Via MiXCR, TCRdb re-called the 5' RACE reads, giving one row per CDR3 protein. The sample records 600,000 to 850,000 distinct CDR3 sequences, around 25% being singletons. The same data also contributed to another study, on T cells of mothers and their children.

Sequencing was done on a sample of blood. All receptors come from a boy aged 5-17 years in good health.

This clonotype turned up a few times. This sequence joins TRBV11-2 and TRBJ2-2; 8 bases match TRBD2. The CDR3 runs to 19 residues. The V segment lost 5 bases and the J segment 5 bases; nucleotides outside the gene matches: 19. Germline V gene data show CDR1 as SGHAT and CDR2 as FQNNGV. Here the CDR3 reads CASSTIYLTGGTLTGELFF. DNA for the CDR3: TGTGCCAGCAGCACCATCTACCTGACGGGAGGGACCTTAACCGGGGAGCTGTTTTTT.

This chain uses TRBV7-9 with TRBJ2-1, with D unresolved. V was trimmed by 1 base and J by 3 bases, leaving 13 bases between them. CDR1 is SEHNR, CDR2 FQNEAQ, per germline (reference sequence). CDR3 size: 16 residues. The CDR3 nucleotides read TGTGCCAGCAGCTTAGGGCTAGTTGGGATCTACAATGAGCAGTTCTTC. Its protein is CASSLGLVGIYNEQFF.

The J gene is TRBJ2-1, the V gene TRBV6-5, with a weak D call TRBD2 (5 bases). TRBJ2-5 matches the DNA end more closely, so the J call is doubtful. Germline CDR1 reads MNHEY; CDR2 reads SVGAGI. CDR3 length: 14 residues. The CDR3 nucleotides are TGTGCCAGCAGTTACTCGAGAGGGTCAGAGACCCAGTACTTC. Translation: CASSYSRGSETQYF.

The V call is TRBV24-1, the J call TRBJ1-1; D not certain. CDR3 length: 13 residues. In germline, CDR1 is KGHDR, CDR2 SFDVKD. The V end lost 4 bases, the J end lost 3 bases, and 8 bases lay between the germline ends. This chain's CDR3 is CATSDSSYTEAFF. DNA for the CDR3: TGTGCCACCAGTGACAGCTCATACACTGAAGCTTTCTTT.

This clonotype was counted only a few times. The rearrangement links TRBV4-2 to TRBJ1-2; tentatively, D is TRBD1 (5 bases). Trimming took off 0 bases at V and 14 bases at J, with 13 bases between the two ends. The CDR3 has 12 amino acids. Germline CDR1 and CDR2: LGHNA and YNFKEQ. The CDR3 nucleotides read TGTGCCAGCAGCCAAGATTTAGGGGAGTGTACCTTC. It translates to CASSQDLGECTF.

The rearrangement links TRBV2 to TRBJ2-5; tentative D call: TRBD2 (5 bases). The J call may be wrong; the DNA end is better matched by TRBJ2-1. Per germline, CDR1 SNHLY and CDR2 FYNNEI. The CDR3 has 16 amino acids. This CDR3 reads CASSASWTAPGNEQFF. CDR3 nucleotide sequence: TGTGCCAGCAGCGCATCCTGGACTGCCCCTGGAAATGAGCAGTTCTTC.

This chain joins TRBV18 and TRBJ1-2; 8 nucleotides agree with TRBD1. Looked up from germline, CDR1 is KGHSH and CDR2 is LQKENI. The CDR3 is 15 residues long. J gave up 2 bases and V 3 bases, and 5 bases lay outside the gene matches. The CDR3, as DNA: TGTGCCAGCTCACCCCTTGGACAGGGAAACTATGGCTACACCTTC. It yields the protein CASSPLGQGNYGYTF.

A few counts support this clonotype. The V and J genes are TRBV15 and TRBJ1-5; 7 bases are shared with TRBD1. Germline CDR1 is LNHNV and CDR2 is YYDKDF (reference sequence). The CDR3 is 18 amino acids. Unmatched junction bases numbered 13, after V lost 4 bases and J lost 1 base. CDR3 in DNA: TGTGCCACCAGCACAGAACAGGGGCGACGCAAAAGCAATCAGCCCCAGCATTTT. Encoded protein: CATSTEQGRRKSNQPQHF.

The chain is built from TRBV6-4 and TRBJ1-3; the match to TRBD1 covers 7 bases. Unmatched junction bases numbered 9, after V lost 7 bases and J lost 0 bases. Germline V gene sequence: CDR1 MRHNA, CDR2 SNTAGT. The CDR3 is made up of 16 amino acids. CDR3 in DNA: TGTGCCAGCAAAGGGGGCCGAGGAAGCTCTGGAAACACCATATATTTT. It is translated as CASKGGRGSSGNTIYF.

A few counts support this clonotype. The chain couples TRBV6-2 or TRBV6-3 to TRBJ2-4; 7 nucleotides match TRBD1. V was pared by 3 bases and J by 0 bases, with 17 bases of the junction left unmatched. From germline, CDR1 is MNHEY and CDR2 SVGEGT. The CDR3 has 20 amino acids. Here the CDR3 DNA reads TGTGCCAGCAGTTATTCCCTCATCCGGGACAGTCTACTAGCCAAAAACATTCAGTACTTC. This encodes CASSYSLIRDSLLAKNIQYF.

This clonotype was seen only a few times. This chain joins TRBV7-9 and TRBJ1-5; D is ambiguous. With 8 bases removed from V and 1 base from J, the gap between germline ends came to 15 bases. There are 15 residues in the CDR3. Germline CDR1 and CDR2: SEHNR and FQNEAQ (reference sequence). The CDR3 loop is CASASTRESNQPQHF. CDR3 DNA: TGTGCCAGCGCTTCTACCCGGGAGAGCAATCAGCCCCAGCATTTT.

This clonotype was detected a few times. The chain recombines TRBV28 with TRBJ1-5; D unclear. Germline CDR1 and CDR2: MDHEN and SYDVKM. Trimming removed 6 bases at V and 4 bases at J, with 13 bases between. This CDR3 region has 14 residues. Here the CDR3 reads CASSLDKVNQPQHF. CDR3 DNA sequence: TGTGCCAGCAGCCTCGACAAGGTTAATCAGCCCCAGCATTTT. The whole variable domain, filled in from reference TRBV28 and TRBJ1-5, reads DVKVTQSSRYLVKRTGEKVFLECVQDMDHENMFWYRQDPGLGLRLIYFSYDVKMKEKGDIPEGYSVSREKKERFSLILESASTNQTSMYLCASSLDKVNQPQHFGDGTRLSIL.

This clonotype was seen more than once but under ten times. This rearrangement joins TRBV20-1 to TRBJ2-1; no clear D. Looked up from germline, CDR1 is DFQATT and CDR2 is SNEGSKA (reference sequence). This CDR3 is built from 14 residues. V was pared by 0 bases and J by 4 bases, with 10 bases between. In nucleotides, the CDR3 is TGCAGTGCTAGAGATTTGCAGGCATACAATGAGCAGTTCTTC. Translated: CSARDLQAYNEQFF.

The chain combines TRBV5-1 with TRBJ1-1; D may be TRBD1 (5 bases). The germline V and J ends were trimmed by 4 bases and 3 bases, with 19 bases remaining between them. The CDR3 spans 16 residues. Germline values: CDR1 SGHRS, CDR2 YFSETQ. The CDR3 sequence is CASSPSGGGGDTEAFF. The CDR3 region has the DNA TGCGCCAGCAGCCCGTCGGGGGGAGGTGGCGACACTGAAGCTTTCTTT.

The chain recombines TRBV7-2 with TRBJ2-5; tentatively, D is TRBD2 (6 bases). The CDR3 extends over 14 amino acids. Trimming took off 5 bases at V and 3 bases at J, with 13 bases between the two ends. CDR1 and CDR2 (germline): SGHTA, FQGNSA. The CDR3, as DNA: TGTGCCAGCAGCCTCGGACTACCTAAAGAGACCCAGTACTTC. The encoded protein is CASSLGLPKETQYF.

This clonotype turned up a few times. V is TRBV20-1 and J is TRBJ2-3; TRBD1 matches 12 bases. V lost 6 bases, J lost 2 bases, and 6 bases stayed unmatched. This CDR3 comprises 15 residues. Germline V gene data show CDR1 as DFQATT and CDR2 as SNEGSKA (reference sequence). The CDR3 bases are TGCAGTGCGACGGGACAGGGGGCCCCCACAGATACGCAGTATTTT. Translated, it gives CSATGQGAPTDTQYF.

This chain uses TRBV28 with TRBJ1-5; weak D call: TRBD1 (5 bases). Trimming removed 5 bases at V and 4 bases at J, with 12 bases between. There are 14 residues in the CDR3. Germline V gene sequence: CDR1 MDHEN, CDR2 SYDVKM. The CDR3 DNA reads as TGTGCCAGCAGTCACGACAGCCTGAATCAGCCCCAGCATTTT. This gives the protein CASSHDSLNQPQHF.

This clonotype has only a few counts. V gene TRBV20-1 combines with J gene TRBJ2-7, with TRBD1 as a possible D gene (7 bases). Germline CDR1 DFQATT, CDR2 SNEGSKA (reference sequence). This CDR3 contains 14 residues. Trimming left V 2 bases short and J 3 bases short, with 14 bases between. In DNA form, the CDR3 reads TGCAGTGCTAGATTGGCAGGGGGGAACTACGAGCAGTACTTC. It is translated as CSARLAGGNYEQYF.

This clonotype appeared a few times. The chain couples TRBV14 to TRBJ2-5; D is undetermined. The DNA matches TRBJ2-7 better at its end, which makes the J call doubtful. The CDR3 contains 14 residues. Germline CDR1 is SGHDN and CDR2 is FVKESK. CDR3 protein: CASSPYPDGYEQYF. The CDR3 bases are TGTGCCAGCAGCCCATACCCGGACGGCTACGAGCAGTACTTC.

This clonotype was observed a few times. The V call is TRBV7-9, the J call TRBJ2-1; D gene unclear. CDR1 SEHNR and CDR2 FQNEAQ come from the germline V gene (reference sequence). Trimming took 5 bases from V and 0 from J, leaving 14 bases between them. CDR3 length: 16 residues. CDR3 in DNA: TGTGCCAGCAGCCCCGTCCTATCAATCTCCTACAATGAGCAGTTCTTC. Protein product: CASSPVLSISYNEQFF.

The genes are TRBV7-2 and TRBJ2-1; D is uncertain. The CDR3 is made up of 17 amino acids. Trimming took 1 base from V and 4 from J, leaving 17 bases between them. Per germline, CDR1 SGHTA and CDR2 FQGNSA. The CDR3 DNA sequence: TGTGCCAGCAGCTTAGGGGTCTTGACGCCTGCTTACAATGAGCAGTTCTTC. This gives the protein CASSLGVLTPAYNEQFF.

In its sample, this clonotype was seen a few times. The V and J genes are TRBV10-3 and TRBJ2-1; 7 bases align to TRBD2. Per germline, CDR1 ENHRY and CDR2 SYGVKD. There are 15 residues in the CDR3. Unmatched junction bases numbered 14, after V lost 8 bases and J lost 7 bases. The CDR3 sequence: CAIGTGGSKGNEQFF. DNA for the CDR3: TGTGCCATCGGCACGGGCGGGAGTAAAGGGAATGAGCAGTTCTTC.

This clonotype was seen only a few times. The chain employs TRBV18 and TRBJ2-3; weak D call: TRBD1 (6 bases). CDR1 is KGHSH, CDR2 LQKENI, per germline. V lost 0 bases and J 4 bases, leaving 11 bases between the germline ends. This CDR3 contains 15 residues. CDR3 amino acids: CASSPPIQGSDTQYF. CDR3 sequence (DNA): TGTGCCAGCTCACCACCAATACAGGGATCAGATACGCAGTATTTT.

In its sample, this clonotype was seen a few times. This sequence joins TRBV29-1 and TRBJ2-5; 9 bases agree with TRBD1. The assigned J gene may be wrong: the sequence end matches TRBJ2-7 better. CDR3 size: 13 residues. Germline loops: CDR1 SQVTM, CDR2 ANQGSEA. CDR3 in amino acids: CSVGTGMLYEQYF. DNA for the CDR3: TGCAGCGTCGGGACAGGGATGCTTTACGAGCAGTACTTC.

The chain recombines TRBV7-9 with TRBJ1-1, with a tentative D call TRBD1 (6 bases). The CDR3 totals 15 residues. Germline V gene data show CDR1 as SEHNR and CDR2 as FQNEAQ (reference sequence). The V and J ends lost 3 bases and 2 bases respectively, with 13 bases between them. As DNA, the CDR3 is TGTGCCAGCAGCTTGTCAGGGGCTAGAAACACTGAAGCTTTCTTT. It yields the protein CASSLSGARNTEAFF. Based on the CDR3 plus reference TRBV7-9 and TRBJ1-1, the full variable domain is DTGVSQNPRHKITKRGQNVTFRCDPISEHNRLYWYRQTLGQGPEFLTYFQNEAQLEKSRLLSDRFSAERPKGSFSTLEIQRTEQGDSAMYLCASSLSGARNTEAFFGQGTRLTVV.

This chain links TRBV7-6 with TRBJ2-5; D remains ambiguous. V lost 8 bases and J lost 7, with 14 bases in between. Looked up from germline, CDR1 is SGHVS and CDR2 is FNYEAQ. The CDR3 runs 12 residues. The CDR3 DNA follows: TGTGCCAGCGCCGCCCGTCGGCTGACCCAGTACTTC. Protein: CASAARRLTQYF.